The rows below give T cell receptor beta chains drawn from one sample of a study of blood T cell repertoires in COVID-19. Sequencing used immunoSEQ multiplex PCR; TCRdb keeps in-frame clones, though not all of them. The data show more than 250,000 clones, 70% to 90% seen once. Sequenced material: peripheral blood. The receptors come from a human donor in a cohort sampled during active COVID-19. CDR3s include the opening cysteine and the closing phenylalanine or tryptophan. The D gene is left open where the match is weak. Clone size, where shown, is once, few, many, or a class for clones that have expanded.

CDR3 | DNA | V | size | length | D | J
CARDLDRGNTGELFF | TGTGCCAGGGACCTAGACAGGGGAAACACCGGGGAGCTGTTTTTT | TRBV21-1 | . | 15 | . | TRBJ2-2
CASSMWRAHGYTF | TGTGCCAGTAGTATGTGGAGGGCCCATGGCTACACCTTC | TRBV19 | . | 13 | . | TRBJ1-2
CASSSSGLAEQYF | TGTGCCAGCAGCTCCTCGGGACTAGCGGAGCAGTATTTT | TRBV7-3 | . | 13 | TRBD2 | TRBJ2-3
CASNRGSTGELFF | TGTGCCAGCAATAGGGGGTCGACCGGGGAGCTGTTTTTT | TRBV6-5 | . | 13 | . | TRBJ2-2
CASSYISGQRGYTF | TGTGCCAGCAGTTACATATCGGGACAGCGTGGCTACACCTTC | TRBV6-2/TRBV6-3 | . | 14 | TRBD1 | TRBJ1-2
CASSPPDGGEAFF | TGTGCCAGCAGTCCCCCGGACGGAGGGGAAGCTTTCTTT | TRBV28 | . | 13 | . | TRBJ1-1
CASSLAPSSYEQYF | TGCGCCAGCAGCTTGGCTCCTTCGAGCTACGAGCAGTACTTC | TRBV5-1 | . | 14 | . | TRBJ2-7
CASSLEYGLNYGYTF | TGTGCCAGCAGCTTAGAGTACGGACTTAACTATGGCTACACCTTC | TRBV11-2 | . | 15 | . | TRBJ1-2
CASSDSSGSAYNEQFF | TGTGCCAGCAGTGACTCCAGCGGGAGCGCCTACAATGAGCAGTTCTTC | TRBV28 | . | 16 | TRBD2 | TRBJ2-1
CASSLLTSGSPHEQYF | TGTGCCAGCAGTCTACTGACTAGCGGATCCCCCCACGAGCAGTACTTC | TRBV28 | once | 16 | TRBD2 | TRBJ2-7
CASAHRDRGLSSYNSPLHF | TGTGCCAGCGCACACCGGGACAGGGGGTTGAGCTCCTATAATTCACCCCTCCACTTT | TRBV18 | . | 19 | TRBD1 | TRBJ1-6
CASSIVGGLNGYTF | TGTGCCAGTAGTATAGTTGGCGGCCTGAATGGCTACACCTTC | TRBV19 | . | 14 | . | TRBJ1-2
CAWSVNWGGTEAFF | TGTGCCTGGAGTGTAAATTGGGGGGGCACTGAAGCTTTCTTT | TRBV30 | . | 14 | . | TRBJ1-1
CASQGQDYEQYF | TGTGCCAGCCAGGGGCAGGACTACGAGCAGTACTTC | TRBV12-3/TRBV12-4 | . | 12 | . | TRBJ2-7
CASIGGRRDEQFF | TGTGCCAGCATCGGAGGGAGAAGGGATGAGCAGTTCTTC | TRBV6-6 | few | 13 | . | TRBJ2-1
CASSPGVSGNTIYF | TGTGCCAGCAGTCCAGGGGTCTCTGGAAACACCATATATTTT | TRBV6-5 | once | 14 | . | TRBJ1-3
CASSEGGRETEKLFF | TGTGCCAGCAGTGAAGGCGGCAGGGAAACTGAAAAACTGTTTTTT | TRBV6-1 | . | 15 | . | TRBJ1-4
CASSVRGGGYTF | TGTGCCAGCAGCGTACGTGGGGGCGGCTACACCTTC | TRBV9 | once | 12 | . | TRBJ1-2
CASSRTSGVYEQYF | TGCGCCAGCAGCCGGACTAGCGGGGTTTACGAGCAGTACTTC | TRBV4-1 | few | 14 | TRBD2 | TRBJ2-7
CASSLVQRQPQHF | TGTGCCAGCAGCTTGGTACAGAGACAGCCCCAGCATTTT | TRBV5-4 | . | 13 | . | TRBJ1-5
CASSRTGQGTPGANVLTF | TGTGCCAGCAGCCGCACTGGACAGGGGACGCCTGGGGCCAACGTCCTGACTTTC | TRBV21-1 | . | 18 | . | TRBJ2-6
CASSLGRSYEQYF | TGCGCCAGCAGCCTGGGGCGGTCCTACGAGCAGTACTTC | TRBV4-3 | . | 13 | . | TRBJ2-7
CASSQEEVPGELFF | TGCGCCAGCAGCCAAGAAGAGGTCCCCGGGGAGCTGTTTTTT | TRBV4-1 | . | 14 | . | TRBJ2-2
CASSYSRQGVRNTIYF | TGTGCCAGCAGTTACTCAAGGCAGGGGGTTAGAAACACCATATATTTT | TRBV6-2/TRBV6-3 | . | 16 | TRBD1 | TRBJ1-3
CASSVGGGDYGYTF | TGTGCCAGCAGCGTAGGAGGCGGAGACTATGGCTACACCTTC | TRBV9 | . | 14 | . | TRBJ1-2
CASSQDGTGGPYGYTF | TGCGCCAGCAGCCAAGATGGGACAGGGGGCCCCTATGGCTACACCTTC | TRBV4-3 | . | 16 | TRBD1 | TRBJ1-2
CATSDLPGTEAFF | TGTGCCACCAGTGATTTACCCGGGACTGAAGCTTTCTTT | TRBV24-1 | few | 13 | . | TRBJ1-1
CASSKRGGSGSEQYF | TGTGCCAGCAGCAAACGGGGGGGTTCGGGCTCCGAGCAGTACTTC | TRBV21-1 | . | 15 | . | TRBJ2-7
CASRGTDNEKLFF | TGTGCCAGCAGGGGGACAGATAATGAAAAACTGTTTTTT | TRBV6-6 | . | 13 | TRBD1 | TRBJ1-4
CASSYSTSGRARYEQYF | TGTGCCAGCAGTTATTCGACTAGCGGGAGGGCCAGGTACGAGCAGTACTTC | TRBV6-2/TRBV6-3 | . | 17 | TRBD2 | TRBJ2-7
CATSRDIRVRTYEQYF | TGTGCCACCAGCAGAGATATCAGGGTTAGAACCTACGAGCAGTACTTC | TRBV15 | . | 16 | . | TRBJ2-7
CASSPLNRETDAFF | TGCGCCAGCAGCCCATTGAACCGGGAAACTGACGCTTTCTTT | TRBV4-3 | . | 14 | . | TRBJ1-1
CAIKNSSTDTQYF | TGTGCCATCAAGAACTCTAGCACAGATACGCAGTATTTT | TRBV10-3 | . | 13 | . | TRBJ2-3
CASRQTGAWTEAFF | TGTGCCAGCAGACAAACAGGGGCTTGGACTGAAGCTTTCTTT | TRBV6-5 | . | 14 | TRBD1 | TRBJ1-1
CASSPRDSYYEQYF | TGTGCCAGCAGCCCCCGGGACAGTTACTACGAGCAGTACTTC | TRBV13 | . | 14 | TRBD1 | TRBJ2-7
CASSPGGSGLALSEQYF | TGTGCCAGCAGCCCGGGGGGGTCAGGACTAGCCCTCTCCGAGCAGTACTTC | TRBV5-4 | . | 17 | TRBD2 | TRBJ2-7
CASSLTTGGSGANVLTF | TGTGCCAGCAGTTTAACTACAGGGGGATCTGGGGCCAACGTCCTGACTTTC | TRBV27 | few | 17 | TRBD1 | TRBJ2-6
CASSVVVWAGSLSGANVLTF | TGTGCCAGCAGCGTAGTAGTCTGGGCAGGGTCGCTCTCTGGGGCCAACGTCCTGACTTTC | TRBV9 | . | 20 | . | TRBJ2-6
CASRLGPGTGSINTEAFF | TGTGCCAGCAGACTGGGGCCCGGGACAGGGAGTATAAACACTGAAGCTTTCTTT | TRBV5-5 | . | 18 | TRBD1 | TRBJ1-1
CASSLELASNTGELFF | TGTGCCAGCAGCTTGGAGTTAGCGTCGAACACCGGGGAGCTGTTTTTT | TRBV5-4 | . | 16 | . | TRBJ2-2
CASSHRLAGQETQYF | TGTGCCAGCAGCCACCGACTAGCGGGGCAGGAGACCCAGTACTTC | TRBV3-1/TRBV3-2 | . | 15 | TRBD2 | TRBJ2-5
CASSGRRGMETEAFF | TGTGCCAGCAGCGGTAGAAGGGGGATGGAGACTGAAGCTTTCTTT | TRBV9 | . | 15 | . | TRBJ1-1
CATAQTGTEAFF | TGTGCCACCGCTCAGACGGGCACTGAAGCTTTCTTT | TRBV10-3 | . | 12 | . | TRBJ1-1
CASSPWDSQETQYF | TGTGCCAGCTCACCCTGGGACAGCCAAGAGACCCAGTACTTC | TRBV18 | . | 14 | TRBD1 | TRBJ2-5
CASSFQGASYEQYF | TGTGCCAGCAGTTTCCAGGGGGCCTCCTACGAGCAGTACTTC | TRBV27 | . | 14 | TRBD1 | TRBJ2-7
CASSALAYGYTF | TGTGCCAGCAGTGCGCTTGCCTATGGCTACACCTTC | TRBV6-2/TRBV6-3 | once | 12 | . | TRBJ1-2
CASSLRDRANTEAFF | TGTGCCAGCAGCTTACGGGACAGGGCGAACACTGAAGCTTTCTTT | TRBV7-2 | . | 15 | TRBD1 | TRBJ1-1
CASSSSSSIQPQHF | TGTGCCAGCAGCTCGTCGAGCTCGATTCAGCCCCAGCATTTT | TRBV9 | . | 14 | . | TRBJ1-5
CAISESGPAGAIEQYF | TGTGCCATCAGTGAGTCCGGCCCAGCGGGAGCTATCGAGCAGTACTTC | TRBV10-3 | . | 16 | TRBD2 | TRBJ2-7
CSASDRAYEQYF | TGCAGTGCTAGTGACAGGGCCTACGAGCAGTACTTC | TRBV20-1 | . | 12 | TRBD1 | TRBJ2-7
CASSLTDYSNQPQHF | TGTGCCAGCAGCCTGACAGATTATAGCAATCAGCCCCAGCATTTT | TRBV28 | once | 15 | . | TRBJ1-5
CATSRDLLARNTGELFF | TGTGCCACCAGCAGAGATCTACTAGCGAGGAACACCGGGGAGCTGTTTTTT | TRBV15 | . | 17 | TRBD2 | TRBJ2-2
CASSYSSAGGTGELFF | TGTGCCAGCAGTTACTCGTCGGCGGGTGGCACCGGGGAGCTGTTTTTT | TRBV6-5 | once | 16 | . | TRBJ2-2